The clone carrying this TCR beta chain was recorded a few times. Primers used in a second PCR of roughly 7 to 11 cycles were a sample-barcoded 5' primer and a J-beta primer mix. TCRdb processed the 5' RACE reads anew with MiXCR; each CDR3 protein has one entry. This table holds some 900,000 distinct CDR3 sequences, around 48% found once. Each donor had around 11 milliliters of peripheral blood drawn. Germline V gives CDR1 ENHRY, CDR2 SYGVKD. V was clipped by 10 bases and J by 4 bases; unmatched bases: 9. The CDR3 spans 13 residues. These data originate in a study of blood T cells in healthy people across ages.

The clonotype was recovered from a man aged 25 to 40 in good health. The gene calls are TRBV10-3 and TRBJ1-2; 7 nucleotides line up with TRBD1. Material for sequencing was blood. The chain's CDR3 is CATEQQGSYGYTF. The CDR3 nucleotides read TGTGCCACCGAGCAACAGGGGAGCTATGGCTACACCTTC.